One and the same sample provided the 29 T cell receptor beta chains below, sequenced in a study of cytomegalovirus exposure and HLA in healthy donors. Both 60 Vbeta primers and 13 Jbeta primers went into the PCR. TCRdb keeps only in-frame clones here, not all; method: immunoSEQ multiplex PCR. The sample has 140,000 or so clones, around three quarters seen once; the top ten hold 1.5% to 2%. Sequenced sample: PBMCs. These TCRs come from a woman aged 40 to 49 in good health and CMV-seronegative.

This CDR3 reads CAWDRVLGDTIYF. The CDR3 coding sequence is TGTGCCTGGGACAGGGTCCTCGGAGACACCATATATTTT. The chain couples TRBV30 to TRBJ1-3; 7 bases map to TRBD1. The germline CDR1 and CDR2 sequences are GTSNPN and SVGIG (reference sequence). This CDR3 contains 13 residues. V lost 5 bases and J lost 8; bases outside the gene matches: 9.

The CDR3 DNA follows: TGTGCCAGTAAGGACAGGGTGAGCACTGAAGCTTTCTTT. This gives the protein CASKDRVSTEAFF. The chain uses TRBV27 and TRBJ1-1; TRBD1 matches at 8 bases. The V gene end was trimmed by 9 bases and the J gene end by 4 bases; junction bases not matched to a gene: 7. CDR1 and CDR2 (germline): MNHEY, SMNVEV (reference sequence). This CDR3 is 13 amino acids long.

The CDR3 DNA follows: TGTGCCAGCAGCCCATCCGGGACAGGGTTCCATGAGCAGTTCTTC. Protein sequence: CASSPSGTGFHEQFF. The rearrangement joins TRBV14 to TRBJ2-1, with TRBD1 matching over 9 bases. The V segment lost 4 bases and the J segment 8 bases; nucleotides outside the gene matches: 9. CDR3 size: 15 residues. CDR1 is SGHDN and CDR2 is FVKESK in the germline V gene.

The rearrangement uses TRBV11-2 and TRBJ1-2; D is perhaps TRBD1 (5 bases). Germline-derived CDR1 and CDR2 are SGHAT and FQNNGV. V gave up 5 bases and J gave up 3 bases, with 10 bases separating them. The CDR3 consists of 13 residues. CDR3 DNA: TGTGCCAGCAGCCCCGGGACTTACTATGGCTACACCTTC. This sequence encodes CASSPGTYYGYTF.

This clone showed up just a few times. The chain combines TRBV5-1 with TRBJ1-4; 8 nucleotides match TRBD1. The junction had 9 bases not matched to a gene; V was cut back by 4 bases and J by 13 bases. There are 13 residues in the CDR3. The germline V gene encodes CDR1 SGHRS and CDR2 YFSETQ. The CDR3 bases are TGCGCCAGCAGCCAGGACAGGGTCGGAGGACTGTTTTTT. Amino acids: CASSQDRVGGLFF.

The chain carries TRBV10-1 and TRBJ1-5; 11 bases fit TRBD1. Trimming removed 10 bases from V and 4 bases from J; junction bases left unmatched: 6. This CDR3 comprises 14 residues. Germline V gene lookup returns CDR1 WNHNN and CDR2 SYGVQD (reference sequence). CDR3 nucleotides: TGCGCCACCCCGGACAGGGGGCCGAATCAGCCCCAGCATTTT. Its protein is CATPDRGPNQPQHF.

The chain uses TRBV29-1 and TRBJ2-3; D unclear. The V gene lost 5 bases and the J gene lost 0 bases, with 15 bases spanning the gap. The germline CDR1 and CDR2 sequences are SQVTM and ANQGSEA. This CDR3 comprises 15 residues. The CDR3, as DNA: TGCAGCGTTTCTCACAGTTACACCAGCACAGATACGCAGTATTTT. As protein: CSVSHSYTSTDTQYF.

Written as DNA, the CDR3 is TGTGCCAGCAGTCCCCGGACAGATTCAGATACGCAGTATTTT. Residues: CASSPRTDSDTQYF. This chain uses TRBV11-3 with TRBJ2-3, with D possibly TRBD1 on 6 matching bases. This CDR3 is built from 14 residues. Germline V gene lookup returns CDR1 SGHNT and CDR2 YENEEA. V was shortened by 6 bases and J by 4 bases, with 14 bases between the two germline ends. The whole variable domain, remainder taken from reference TRBV11-3 and TRBJ2-3, is EAGVVQSPRYKIIEKKQPVAFWCNPISGHNTLYWYLQNLGQGPELLIRYENEEAVDDSQLPKDRFSAERLKGVDSTLKIQPAELGDSAVYLCASSPRTDSDTQYFGPGTRLTVL.

The CDR3 nucleotides read TGTGCCAGCAGCCCTACAAGGGGGGAGCAGTACTTC. Translation gives CASSPTRGEQYF. The V and J genes are TRBV7-9 and TRBJ2-7; a weak D match, TRBD1 (6 bases). The ends were cut back, 5 bases at V and 7 bases at J, with 12 bases in the middle. Looked up from germline, CDR1 is SEHNR and CDR2 is FQNEAQ (reference sequence). The length of the CDR3 is 12 residues.

V usage is TRBV7-6 and J usage is TRBJ1-6; D gene unclear. The CDR3 has 17 residues. Germline V gene sequence: CDR1 SGHVS, CDR2 FNYEAQ. V lost 5 bases and J 4 bases, leaving 18 bases between the germline ends. Written as DNA, the CDR3 is TGTGCCAGCAGCCGAGAGAGCCCGCTGGTTTATAATTCACCCCTCCACTTT. It specifies CASSRESPLVYNSPLHF.

The V gene is TRBV30, the J gene TRBJ1-6; 8 bases fit TRBD1. Germline V lookup: CDR1 GTSNPN, CDR2 SVGIG (reference sequence). V lost 0 bases, J lost 7 bases, and 2 bases stayed unmatched. The CDR3 covers 14 residues. The CDR3: CAWSVDRGNSPLHF. The CDR3 bases are TGTGCCTGGAGTGTAGACAGGGGCAATTCACCCCTCCACTTT.

The V gene is TRBV19, the J gene TRBJ1-3; no definite D call. V was clipped by 9 bases and J by 0 bases, with 9 bases between them. In germline, CDR1 is LNHDA, CDR2 SQIVND (reference sequence). The CDR3 loop spans 13 amino acids. Here the CDR3 reads CASGLSSGNTIYF. The CDR3 DNA follows: TGTGCCAGCGGACTCAGCTCTGGAAACACCATATATTTT.

This rearrangement joins TRBV5-1 to TRBJ2-1, with 8 bases identical to TRBD1. The junction had 3 bases not matched to a gene; V was cut back by 4 bases and J by 3 bases. This CDR3 contains 14 residues. Germline lookup yields CDR1 SGHRS and CDR2 YFSETQ. The CDR3 loop reads CASSLDRDYNEQFF. The CDR3 DNA sequence: TGCGCCAGCAGCCTGGACAGGGACTACAATGAGCAGTTCTTC. Full variable domain (outside the CDR3, taken from reference TRBV5-1 and TRBJ2-1): KAGVTQTPRYLIKTRGQQVTLSCSPISGHRSVSWYQQTPGQGLQFLFEYFSETQRNKGNFPGRFSGRQFSNSRSEMNVSTLELGDSALYLCASSLDRDYNEQFFGPGTRLTVL.

V is TRBV7-4 and J is TRBJ2-7; perhaps TRBD2 as D (5 bases). Germline values: CDR1 SGHVT, CDR2 SQSDAQ. CDR3 size: 17 residues. The V and J ends lost 2 bases and 1 base respectively, with 18 bases between them. This chain's CDR3 is CASSLFEVGSDSYEQYF. The DNA for the CDR3 is TGTGCCAGCAGCTTATTCGAGGTGGGTAGCGATTCCTACGAGCAGTACTTC.

The table lists this clone with a count of one. This rearrangement joins TRBV19 to TRBJ2-3, with TRBD2 as a possible D gene (5 bases). CDR3 size: 18 residues. CDR1 is LNHDA and CDR2 is SQIVND in the germline V gene (reference sequence). Trimming cost V 5 bases and J 0 bases, with 21 bases left between them. CDR3 sequence: CASSRTGSQRPSTDTQYF. DNA for the CDR3: TGTGCCAGTAGTCGTACGGGGTCGCAGAGACCTAGCACAGATACGCAGTATTTT.

V and J are TRBV2 and TRBJ2-3, with 7 positions matching TRBD1. The CDR3 covers 13 residues. Trimming cost V 7 bases and J 1 base; bases outside gene matches: 2. Germline V gene lookup returns CDR1 SNHLY and CDR2 FYNNEI. In DNA form, the CDR3 reads TGTGCCAGCAATGACAGGGGCACAGATACGCAGTATTTT. Its translation: CASNDRGTDTQYF.

This chain links TRBV28 with TRBJ2-5; possibly TRBD1 for D (5 bases). Germline V gives CDR1 MDHEN, CDR2 SYDVKM. Trimming pared 2 bases from V and 5 bases from J, leaving 9 bases between. This CDR3 is built from 13 residues. The DNA of the CDR3 is TGTGCCAGCAGTTTACAGGGTAGCGAGACCCAGTACTTC. Its translation: CASSLQGSETQYF.

V and J are TRBV5-4 and TRBJ2-3; 10 bases line up with TRBD2. The ends lost 4 bases at V and 2 bases at J; junction bases unmatched: 7. There are 16 residues in the CDR3. The germline V gene encodes CDR1 SGHNT and CDR2 YYREEE (reference sequence). The CDR3 loop reads CASSPGAGGYTDTQYF. CDR3 nucleotides: TGTGCCAGCAGCCCGGGAGCGGGGGGGTACACAGATACGCAGTATTTT.

The V and J genes are TRBV10-1 and TRBJ2-7; no clear D gene. This CDR3 region has 11 residues. CDR1 WNHNN and CDR2 SYGVQD come from the germline V gene (reference sequence). Trimming removed 3 bases from V and 3 bases from J, with 3 bases in between. The CDR3 sequence is CASSDRYEQYF. The CDR3 DNA is TGCGCCAGCAGTGATCGCTACGAGCAGTACTTC.

V is TRBV7-9 and J is TRBJ2-7; unclear D gene. The length of the CDR3 is 11 residues. V was cut by 2 bases and J by 6 bases, with 5 bases left in between. Germline V gives CDR1 SEHNR, CDR2 FQNEAQ (reference sequence). CDR3 residues: CASSLFGEQYF. CDR3 in DNA: TGTGCCAGCAGCTTATTCGGCGAGCAGTACTTC.

The chain carries TRBV29-1 and TRBJ2-7; 9 bases are shared with TRBD2. With V trimmed by 5 bases and J by 6 bases, 14 bases remained unmatched. CDR1 is SQVTM and CDR2 is ANQGSEA in the germline V gene. The CDR3 contains 15 residues. The CDR3, as DNA: TGCAGCGTTCACGCGGGGGGGGCTTCGACACGCGAGCAGTACTTC. Its translation: CSVHAGGASTREQYF.

The rearrangement uses TRBV19 and TRBJ1-5; unclear D gene. Germline CDR1 is LNHDA and CDR2 is SQIVND (reference sequence). The CDR3 length is 13 residues. V gave up 4 bases and J gave up 7 bases, with 11 bases separating them. The CDR3 DNA reads as TGTGCCAGTAGTACAACAAGGGAGCAGCCCCAGCATTTT. This translates into CASSTTREQPQHF. The full variable domain, completed using reference TRBV19 and TRBJ1-5, is DGGITQSPKYLFRKEGQNVTLSCEQNLNHDAMYWYRQDPGQGLRLIYYSQIVNDFQKGDIAEGYSVSREKKESFPLTVTSAQKNPTAFYLCASSTTREQPQHFGDGTRLSIL.

The chain is built from TRBV19 and TRBJ1-2, with 7 bases matching TRBD1. Germline CDR1 is LNHDA and CDR2 is SQIVND (reference sequence). The CDR3 is 15 residues long. V lost 4 bases, J lost 1 base, and 6 bases stayed unmatched. DNA for the CDR3: TGTGCCAGTAGTAAGGAGACAGGGATTAACTATGGCTACACCTTC. It codes for CASSKETGINYGYTF. The full variable domain, completed using reference TRBV19 and TRBJ1-2, is DGGITQSPKYLFRKEGQNVTLSCEQNLNHDAMYWYRQDPGQGLRLIYYSQIVNDFQKGDIAEGYSVSREKKESFPLTVTSAQKNPTAFYLCASSKETGINYGYTFGSGTRLTVV.

The chain combines TRBV30 with TRBJ2-3; 8 positions match TRBD2. CDR3 length equals 14 residues. CDR1 GTSNPN and CDR2 SVGIG come from the germline V gene (reference sequence). Trimming cost V 1 base and J 1 base; bases outside gene matches: 1. The CDR3 here is CAWSATSGTDTQYF. In DNA, the CDR3 is TGTGCCTGGAGTGCGACTAGCGGCACAGATACGCAGTATTTT.

CDR3: CASSLSGASYNEQFF. The CDR3 region has the DNA TGTGCCAGCAGCCTGAGCGGGGCCTCCTACAATGAGCAGTTCTTC. This chain uses TRBV7-9 with TRBJ2-1; 7 bases fit TRBD2. Germline V gene sequence: CDR1 SEHNR, CDR2 FQNEAQ (reference sequence). This CDR3 is 15 amino acids long. J lost 0 bases, V lost 5 bases, and 4 bases had no gene match. Complete variable domain (other parts from reference TRBV7-9 and TRBJ2-1): DTGVSQNPRHKITKRGQNVTFRCDPISEHNRLYWYRQTLGQGPEFLTYFQNEAQLEKSRLLSDRFSAERPKGSFSTLEIQRTEQGDSAMYLCASSLSGASYNEQFFGPGTRLTVL.

The V gene is TRBV19, the J gene TRBJ1-5; D unresolved. The CDR3 covers 13 residues. The V gene's germline CDR1 is LNHDA and CDR2 SQIVND (reference sequence). The V end lost 6 bases, the J end lost 5 bases, and 11 bases lay between the germline ends. As DNA, the CDR3 is TGTGCCAGTAGGGGCCTGATCTATCAGCCCCAGCATTTT. As protein: CASRGLIYQPQHF.

The chain is built from TRBV28 and TRBJ2-6; no firm D call. Between the trimmed V and J ends, which lost 7 bases and 0 bases, there was a span of 4 bases. The CDR3 consists of 13 residues. Germline V gene data show CDR1 as MDHEN and CDR2 as SYDVKM. The CDR3 spells CASTLSGANVLTF. CDR3 coding DNA: TGTGCCAGCACCCTCTCTGGGGCCAACGTCCTGACTTTC.

This chain's CDR3 is CASSGSGGADTQYF. CDR3 in DNA: TGTGCCAGCAGTGGGAGCGGGGGAGCAGATACGCAGTATTTT. The chain joins TRBV6-1 to TRBJ2-3; 8 positions agree with TRBD2. J gave up 4 bases and V 4 bases, and 4 bases lay outside the gene matches. CDR1 and CDR2 (germline): MNHNS, SASEGT. The CDR3 is made up of 14 amino acids.

The rearrangement joins TRBV7-7 to TRBJ2-1, with TRBD1 matching over 10 bases. After removal of 5 bases from V and 6 bases from J, the junction contained 4 bases not matched to a gene. Germline assignment: CDR1 SSHAT and CDR2 FNYEAQ (reference sequence). This CDR3 comprises 14 residues. This CDR3 is CASSQGQGSNEQFF. CDR3 sequence (DNA): TGTGCCAGCAGCCAGGGACAGGGGAGCAATGAGCAGTTCTTC. Filled out from reference TRBV7-7 and TRBJ2-1, the complete variable domain reads GAGVSQSPRYKVTKRGQDVTLRCDPISSHATLYWYQQALGQGPEFLTYFNYEAQPDKSGLPSDRFSAERPEGSISTLTIQRTEQRDSAMYRCASSQGQGSNEQFFGPGTRLTVL.